This T cell receptor (beta chain) is from a study of T cells expressing NK-cell markers. The CDR3 runs to 15 residues. Germline lookup yields CDR1 SGHTA and CDR2 FQGTGA. TCRdb re-called the 5' RACE reads, yielding one record per CDR3 amino acid sequence without DNA. The sample includes under 600,000 distinct CDR3 sequences. The specimen was blood T cells: a sorted CD56 or NKG2C T cell subset, CD4+ or CD8+ T cells, or bulk PBMC T cells (not recorded which). The chain recombines TRBV7-3 with TRBJ2-7; TCRdb's D gene call, TRBD1, goes unchecked for lack of DNA. The TCR sequence derives from a woman in her fifties or sixties in good health. This CDR3 reads CASSSTGGQSHEQYF. The whole variable domain, remainder taken from reference TRBV7-3 and TRBJ2-7, is GAGVSQTPSNKVTEKGKYVELRCDPISGHTALYWYRQSLGQGPEFLIYFQGTGAADDSGLPNDRFFAVRPEGSVSTLKIQRTERGDSAVYLCASSSTGGQSHEQYFGPGTRLTVT.